This entry is about one T cell receptor beta chain. As yet, its antigen is unknown. The data were taken from a study of PD-1 blockade in classical Hodgkin lymphoma. Study results and caveats: Exclusion was the outcome for patients who began nivolumab under 1 year after ASCT. Relative to healthy donors, newly diagnosed patients reportedly had lower baseline TCR diversity, which was reported as lower still in relapsed/refractory patients. Complete responders started with a diversity level that resembled newly diagnosed patients at baseline. Why the repertoires differ is still unclear, perhaps disease activity or prior therapy.

Germline V lookup: CDR1 SGHKS, CDR2 YYEKEE (reference sequence). The length of the CDR3 is 15 residues. V shed 4 bases and J 5 bases; nucleotides not matched to a gene: 10. Generated by immunoSEQ multiplex PCR, the TCRdb table keeps only in-frame clones and is missing some. This sample has tens of thousands of clones, with approximately 89% found just once. Each and every patient relapsed after autologous stem cell transplantation, and patients got differing brentuximab vedotin exposure. This clonotype originated in a human donor with classical Hodgkin lymphoma. The chain employs TRBV5-5 and TRBJ2-7; 9 bases fit TRBD1. The sequencing here drew on peripheral blood mononuclear cells (PBMCs), taken at baseline. The CDR3 nucleotides are TGTGCCAGCAGCACCGGGCTTACAGGGGGCCACGAGCAGTACTTC. As protein: CASSTGLTGGHEQYF. The whole variable domain, remainder taken from reference TRBV5-5 and TRBJ2-7, is DAGVTQSPTHLIKTRGQQVTLRCSPISGHKSVSWYQQVLGQGPQFIFQYYEKEERGRGNFPDRFSARQFPNYSSELNVNALLLGDSALYLCASSTGLTGGHEQYFGPGTRLTVT.